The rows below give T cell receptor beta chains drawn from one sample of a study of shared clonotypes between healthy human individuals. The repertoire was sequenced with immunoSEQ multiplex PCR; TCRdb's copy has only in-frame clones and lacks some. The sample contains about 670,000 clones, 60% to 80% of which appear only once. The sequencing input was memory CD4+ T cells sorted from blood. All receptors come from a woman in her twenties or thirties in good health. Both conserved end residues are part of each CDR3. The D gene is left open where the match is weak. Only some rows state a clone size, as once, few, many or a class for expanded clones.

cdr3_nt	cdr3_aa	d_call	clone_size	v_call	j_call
TGTGCCAGCAGCTTAAACCCCGGGACTCACTACGAGCAGTACTTC	CASSLNPGTHYEQYF	.	.	TRBV7-3	TRBJ2-7
TGTGCCAGCAGCCCTACGAATTATGGCGAGCAGTACTTC	CASSPTNYGEQYF	.	.	TRBV11-2	TRBJ2-7
TGCGCCAGCAGCCTCGGACAGGGACGAGATACGCAGTATTTT	CASSLGQGRDTQYF	TRBD1	.	TRBV5-1	TRBJ2-3
TGTGCCAGCAGATCTGTCGTTGAGCACAGGGGCTCCTACAATGAGCAGTTCTTC	CASRSVVEHRGSYNEQFF	TRBD1	.	TRBV28	TRBJ2-1
TGTGCCAGCTCGGGGGCAACCGGGGAGCTGTTTTTT	CASSGATGELFF	.	once	TRBV6-5	TRBJ2-2
TGTGCCAGCAGCTACTATGGGGCAGGGGGTACCTACGAGCAGTACTTC	CASSYYGAGGTYEQYF	TRBD1	few	TRBV5-8	TRBJ2-7
TGTGCCAGCAGCTATGTCCCGGGACAGGGGGCCGGGGAGCTGTTTTTT	CASSYVPGQGAGELFF	TRBD1	.	TRBV7-8	TRBJ2-2
TGTGCCAGCACCTTGGGATCTGAAGCTTTCTTT	CASTLGSEAFF	.	many	TRBV28	TRBJ1-1
TGCGCCAGCAGCTTGGATAGCGGGAGGACAGATACGCAGTATTTT	CASSLDSGRTDTQYF	TRBD2	.	TRBV5-1	TRBJ2-3
TGTGCCAGCAGCCCTAAGACTAGACTAGGTTACGAGCAGTACTTC	CASSPKTRLGYEQYF	.	.	TRBV7-9	TRBJ2-7
TGTGCCAGCAGTCCTATTTCAACTGCGGGCTGGTTCTTC	CASSPISTAGWFF	.	.	TRBV7-9	TRBJ2-1
TGTGCCAGCAGCTCGCAAAGTGTTGGGGAGGATGAAAAACTGTTTTTT	CASSSQSVGEDEKLFF	.	.	TRBV5-4	TRBJ1-4
TGTGCCAGCCAGCAAAGGCGGGGGGTCTCCTACGAGCAGTACTTC	CASQQRRGVSYEQYF	TRBD2	.	TRBV4-2	TRBJ2-7
TGTGCCAGCAGCCAACTCGGGTTCTCCTACGAGCAGTACTTC	CASSQLGFSYEQYF	.	once	TRBV28	TRBJ2-7
TGTGCCAGCAGTACCGGGACAGGGAAAAGTCAGCCCCAGCATTTT	CASSTGTGKSQPQHF	TRBD1	.	TRBV6-1	TRBJ1-5
TGTGCCAGCAGTTTATATTTGCAGGGGTACAATGAGCAGTTCTTC	CASSLYLQGYNEQFF	.	.	TRBV28	TRBJ2-1
TGTGCCAGCTCACCACCGAGCTATCAAGAGACCCAGTACTTC	CASSPPSYQETQYF	.	.	TRBV18	TRBJ2-5
TGCAGCGTTGTTATGGTAAAGACTGAAGCTTTCTTT	CSVVMVKTEAFF	.	.	TRBV29-1	TRBJ1-1
TGTGCCACCCGCCGGGACGGCCTAATCACCGGGGAGCTGTTTTTT	CATRRDGLITGELFF	.	.	TRBV6-1	TRBJ2-2
TGCGCCAGCTTCGACGGGAGCTCTGGAAACACCATATATTTT	CASFDGSSGNTIYF	.	.	TRBV5-1	TRBJ1-3
TGTGCCTGGAGGACAGGAAACTCTGGGGCCAACGTCCTGACTTTC	CAWRTGNSGANVLTF	.	once	TRBV30	TRBJ2-6
TGTGCCAGCAGCTTTCTTGGGAGGGGAGGTCTGAGTGGAAACACCATATATTTT	CASSFLGRGGLSGNTIYF	.	.	TRBV11-2	TRBJ1-3
TGTGCCAGCAGTGGGACCTCTAATGAAAAACTGTTTTTT	CASSGTSNEKLFF	.	.	TRBV6-1	TRBJ1-4
TGTGCCAGCAGGGGAGGGGGTGCAGGGATTTTGGGCGAGCAGTACTTC	CASRGGGAGILGEQYF	.	few	TRBV27	TRBJ2-7
TGTGCCAGCAGTCCCGACAGGGATCTCTACGAGCAGTACTTC	CASSPDRDLYEQYF	TRBD1	few	TRBV27	TRBJ2-7
TGTGCCAGCAGTTTAGGACAGGGGTCCGGGGAAAAACTGTTTTTT	CASSLGQGSGEKLFF	TRBD1	few	TRBV27	TRBJ1-4
TGTGCCAGCAGCTTATCGGCACAGGGAGGGAACACCGGGGAGCTGTTTTTT	CASSLSAQGGNTGELFF	.	few	TRBV11-2	TRBJ2-2